The rows below give T cell receptor beta chains drawn from one sample of a study of PD-1 blockade in mismatch repair-deficient tumors. Assay: immunoSEQ multiplex PCR; the TCRdb copy retains only in-frame clones and omits some. Among approximately 80,000 clones listed, 65% to 85% were seen once. Sample: peripheral blood, taken 44 weeks after starting pembrolizumab. Source of these receptors: an adult with mismatch repair-deficient cancer. Each CDR3 is given with its conserved first and last residue. A D gene is named only where the DNA matches it firmly. Size is stated for part of the rows, as once, few or many counts, or as a class when the clone is expanded.

D	J	size	V	DNA	CDR3
TRBD1	TRBJ2-7	few	TRBV27	TGTGCCAGCAGTCGGACAGGGCGCCGTTACGAGCAGTACTTC	CASSRTGRRYEQYF
TRBD2	TRBJ2-3	.	TRBV7-2	TGTGCCAGCAGCTTCGGACTAGTCGCAGATACGCAGTATTTT	CASSFGLVADTQYF
TRBD1	TRBJ2-5	.	TRBV7-3	TGTGCCAGCAGCAGGACAGGGGAAGAGACCCAGTACTTC	CASSRTGEETQYF
TRBD1	TRBJ1-2	.	TRBV27	TGTGCCAGCAGTTCCTCGCCGGGACAGGGGGCGTATGGCTACACCTTC	CASSSSPGQGAYGYTF
.	TRBJ2-3	.	TRBV9	TGTGCCAGCAGCGAGGGCGGGACCTACACAGATACGCAGTATTTT	CASSEGGTYTDTQYF
.	TRBJ2-2	.	TRBV11-2	TGTGCCAGCAGCTTAGAGGGCCGGAACACCGGGGAGCTGTTTTTT	CASSLEGRNTGELFF
.	TRBJ2-1	.	TRBV11-2	TGTGCCAGCAGCAGAAGCCCAGGGGGGCGAAAGTCCTACAATGAGCAGTTCTTC	CASSRSPGGRKSYNEQFF
TRBD2	TRBJ2-7	.	TRBV7-2	TGTGCCAGCAGCCACCCGCGAGGGACTATCTACGAGCAGTACTTC	CASSHPRGTIYEQYF
.	TRBJ1-4	.	TRBV7-9	TGTGCCAGCAGCTTCGGGCTCGGGCTTAATGAAAAACTGTTTTTT	CASSFGLGLNEKLFF
.	TRBJ2-2	.	TRBV4-1	TGCGCCAGCAGCCAAGATAGCGGCGCCGGGGAGCTGTTTTTT	CASSQDSGAGELFF
.	TRBJ2-7	.	TRBV5-3	TGTGCCAGAATACCCCACGGGACTTTCCTCTACGAGCAGTACTTC	CARIPHGTFLYEQYF
.	TRBJ1-2	.	TRBV18	TGTGCCAGCTCCCACCGGGACACTCTGGACTATGGCTACACCTTC	CASSHRDTLDYGYTF
.	TRBJ1-3	.	TRBV6-5	TGTGCCAGCAGGCGACAGGATTATCCTGGAAACACCATATATTTT	CASRRQDYPGNTIYF
.	TRBJ2-4	few	TRBV19	TGTGCCAGTAGTACCTATTTAGCCAAAAACATTCAGTACTTC	CASSTYLAKNIQYF
.	TRBJ1-1	.	TRBV5-4	TGTGCCAGCAGCTTGGGGGGGCGGACTGAAGCTTTCTTT	CASSLGGRTEAFF
.	TRBJ1-1	.	TRBV5-1	TGCGCCAGCAGCTTGACTTTAGGGGGGACTGAAGCTTTCTTT	CASSLTLGGTEAFF
TRBD1	TRBJ2-7	.	TRBV7-3	TGTGCCAGTTACGAGACAGGGGACGTCTACGAGCAGTACTTC	CASYETGDVYEQYF